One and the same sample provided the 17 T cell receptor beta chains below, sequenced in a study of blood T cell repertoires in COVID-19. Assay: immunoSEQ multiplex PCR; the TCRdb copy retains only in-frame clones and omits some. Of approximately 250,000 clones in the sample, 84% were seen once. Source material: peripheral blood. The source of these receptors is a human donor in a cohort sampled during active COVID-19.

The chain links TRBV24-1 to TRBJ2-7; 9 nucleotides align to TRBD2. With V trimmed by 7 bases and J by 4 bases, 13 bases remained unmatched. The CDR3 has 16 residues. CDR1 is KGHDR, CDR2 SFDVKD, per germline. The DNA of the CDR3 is TGTGCCACCAGGGAAACGTCGGCTAGCGGGACTTACGAGCAGTACTTC. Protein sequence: CATRETSASGTYEQYF.

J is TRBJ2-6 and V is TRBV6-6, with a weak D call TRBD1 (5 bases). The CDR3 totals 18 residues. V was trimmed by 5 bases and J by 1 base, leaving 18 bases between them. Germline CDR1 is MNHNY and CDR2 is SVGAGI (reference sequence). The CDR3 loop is CASSPGAGLLSGANVLTF. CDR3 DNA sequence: TGTGCCAGCAGTCCTGGCGCAGGGCTGCTTTCTGGGGCCAACGTCCTGACTTTC.

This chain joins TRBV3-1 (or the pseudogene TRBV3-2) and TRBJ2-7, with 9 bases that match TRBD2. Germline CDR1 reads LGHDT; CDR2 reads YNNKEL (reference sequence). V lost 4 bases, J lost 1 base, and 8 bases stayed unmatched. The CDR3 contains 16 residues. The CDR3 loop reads CASSRSGSGGSYEQYF. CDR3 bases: TGTGCCAGCAGCCGGAGCGGTAGCGGGGGTTCCTACGAGCAGTACTTC.

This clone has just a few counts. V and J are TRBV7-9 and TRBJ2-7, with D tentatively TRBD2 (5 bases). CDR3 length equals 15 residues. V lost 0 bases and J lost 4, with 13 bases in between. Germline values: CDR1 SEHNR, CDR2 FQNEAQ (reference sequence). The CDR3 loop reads CASSLAGSLGYEQYF. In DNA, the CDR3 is TGTGCCAGCAGCTTAGCGGGGAGCCTGGGATACGAGCAGTACTTC.

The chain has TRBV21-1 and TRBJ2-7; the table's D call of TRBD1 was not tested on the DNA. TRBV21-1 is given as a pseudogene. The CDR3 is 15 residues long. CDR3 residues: CASSKVNRGRNEQYF. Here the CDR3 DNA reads TGTGCCAGCAGCAAAGTAAACAGGGGTAGGAACGAGCAGTACTTC.

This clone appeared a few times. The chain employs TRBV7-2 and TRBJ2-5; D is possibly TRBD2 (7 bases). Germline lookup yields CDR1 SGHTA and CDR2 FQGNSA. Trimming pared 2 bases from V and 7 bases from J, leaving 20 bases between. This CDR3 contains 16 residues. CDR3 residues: CASSLSAGDTRGTQYF. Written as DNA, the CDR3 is TGTGCCAGCAGCTTATCTGCGGGAGATACCAGGGGGACCCAGTACTTC. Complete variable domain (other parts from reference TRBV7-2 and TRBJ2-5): GAGVSQSPSNKVTEKGKDVELRCDPISGHTALYWYRQSLGQGLEFLIYFQGNSAPDKSGLPSDRFSAERTGGSVSTLTIQRTQQEDSAVYLCASSLSAGDTRGTQYFGPGTRLLVL.

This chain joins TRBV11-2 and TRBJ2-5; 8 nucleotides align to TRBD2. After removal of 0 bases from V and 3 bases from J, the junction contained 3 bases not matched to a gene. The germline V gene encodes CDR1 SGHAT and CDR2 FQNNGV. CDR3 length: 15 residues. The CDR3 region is CASSLEWTSKETQYF. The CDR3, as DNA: TGTGCCAGCAGCTTAGAGTGGACTAGCAAAGAGACCCAGTACTTC.

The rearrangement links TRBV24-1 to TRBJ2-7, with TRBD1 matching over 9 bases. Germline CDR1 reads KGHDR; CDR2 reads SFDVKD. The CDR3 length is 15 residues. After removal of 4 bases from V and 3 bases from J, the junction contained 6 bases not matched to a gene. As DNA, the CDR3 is TGTGCCACCAGTGACGCCGGGACAGGGCACTACGAGCAGTACTTC. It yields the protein CATSDAGTGHYEQYF.

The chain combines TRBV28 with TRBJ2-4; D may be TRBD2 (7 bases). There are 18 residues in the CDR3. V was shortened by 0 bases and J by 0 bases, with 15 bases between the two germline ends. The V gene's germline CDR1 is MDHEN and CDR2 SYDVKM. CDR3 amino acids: CASSLWGRGGAAKNIQYF. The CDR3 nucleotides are TGTGCCAGCAGTTTATGGGGGAGGGGGGGCGCAGCCAAAAACATTCAGTACTTC. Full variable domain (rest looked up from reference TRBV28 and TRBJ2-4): DVKVTQSSRYLVKRTGEKVFLECVQDMDHENMFWYRQDPGLGLRLIYFSYDVKMKEKGDIPEGYSVSREKKERFSLILESASTNQTSMYLCASSLWGRGGAAKNIQYFGAGTRLSVL.

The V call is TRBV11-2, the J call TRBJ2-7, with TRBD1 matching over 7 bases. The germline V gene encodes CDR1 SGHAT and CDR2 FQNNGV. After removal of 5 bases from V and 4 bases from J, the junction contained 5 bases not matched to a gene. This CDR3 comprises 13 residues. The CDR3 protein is CASSGARGYEQYF. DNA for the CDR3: TGTGCCAGCAGCGGTGCCAGGGGGTACGAGCAGTACTTC. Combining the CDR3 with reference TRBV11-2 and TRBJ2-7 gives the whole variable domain EAGVAQSPRYKIIEKRQSVAFWCNPISGHATLYWYQQILGQGPKLLIQFQNNGVVDDSQLPKDRFSAERLKGVDSTLKIQPAKLEDSAVYLCASSGARGYEQYFGPGTRLTVT.

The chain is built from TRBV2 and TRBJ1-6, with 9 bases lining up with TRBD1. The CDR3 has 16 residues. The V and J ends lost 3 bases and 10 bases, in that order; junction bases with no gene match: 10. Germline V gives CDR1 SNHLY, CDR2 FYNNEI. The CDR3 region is CASSERTGGRGSPLHF. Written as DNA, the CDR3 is TGTGCCAGCAGTGAGCGAACAGGGGGCAGAGGGTCACCCCTCCACTTT.

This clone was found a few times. CDR3: CASSESGYGNYGYTF. CDR3 bases: TGTGCCAGCAGTGAATCAGGGTACGGCAACTATGGCTACACCTTC. The J gene is TRBJ1-2, the V gene TRBV6-1, with D perhaps matching TRBD1 (5 bases). Germline V gene lookup returns CDR1 MNHNS and CDR2 SASEGT. The germline V and J ends were trimmed by 2 bases and 2 bases, with 12 bases remaining between them. This CDR3 is 15 amino acids long.

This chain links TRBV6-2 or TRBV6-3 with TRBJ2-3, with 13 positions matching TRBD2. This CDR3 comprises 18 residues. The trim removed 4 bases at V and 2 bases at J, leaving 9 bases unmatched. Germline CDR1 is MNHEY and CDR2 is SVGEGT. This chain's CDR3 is CASSSYPTSGGHTDTQYF. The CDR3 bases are TGTGCCAGCAGTTCATACCCGACTAGCGGGGGGCACACAGATACGCAGTATTTT.

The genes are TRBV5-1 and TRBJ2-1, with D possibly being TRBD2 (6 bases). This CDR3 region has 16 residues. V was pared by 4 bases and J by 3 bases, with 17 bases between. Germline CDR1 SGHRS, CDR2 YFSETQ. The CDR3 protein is CASSGGIGIDYNEQFF. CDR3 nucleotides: TGCGCCAGCAGCGGGGGGATCGGGATAGACTACAATGAGCAGTTCTTC.

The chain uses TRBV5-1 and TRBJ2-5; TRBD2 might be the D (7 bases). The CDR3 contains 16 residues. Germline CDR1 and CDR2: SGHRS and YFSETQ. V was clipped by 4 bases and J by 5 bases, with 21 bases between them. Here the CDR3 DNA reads TGCGCCAGCAGCGTTGCGGGGGCCCCGGGAGAGGAGACCCAGTACTTC. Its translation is CASSVAGAPGEETQYF.

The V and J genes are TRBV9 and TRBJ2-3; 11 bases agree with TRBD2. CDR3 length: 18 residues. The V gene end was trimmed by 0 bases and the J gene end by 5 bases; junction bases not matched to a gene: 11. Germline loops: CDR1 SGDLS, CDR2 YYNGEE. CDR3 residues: CASSVAPRGSGREDTQYF. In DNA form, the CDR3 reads TGTGCCAGCAGCGTAGCCCCACGGGGTAGCGGGAGGGAAGATACGCAGTATTTT.

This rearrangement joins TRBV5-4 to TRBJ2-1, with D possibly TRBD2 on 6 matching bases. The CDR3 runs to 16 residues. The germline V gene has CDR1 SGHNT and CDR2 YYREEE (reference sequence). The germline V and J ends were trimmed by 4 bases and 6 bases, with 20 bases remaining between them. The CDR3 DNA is TGTGCCAGCAGCCCGATGGCTAGCGTGGATCCCAATGAGCAGTTCTTC. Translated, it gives CASSPMASVDPNEQFF.